This T cell receptor beta chain derives from a study of identical twins. Template switching added a universal primer binding site, and final cDNA carried unique molecular identifiers. MiXCR, applied by TCRdb to the 5' RACE reads, yields one record per CDR3 protein. The sample includes under 500,000 distinct CDR3 sequences, 14% seen only once; the top ten take about 0.97%. Trimming removed 0 bases at V and 8 bases at J, with 7 bases between. CDR1 and CDR2 (germline): SGHTA, FQGNSA. CDR3 length equals 12 residues. In addition, the sample was reused for a study of yellow fever vaccine responses in identical twins.

The rearrangement uses TRBV7-2 and TRBJ1-2; a weak D match, TRBD1 (5 bases). The receptor's source is a woman aged 18-35 years in good health. Sequencing was carried out using CD4+ T cells sorted from blood. The CDR3 DNA sequence: TGTGCCAGCAGCTTAGCTGAGGGGGGCTACACCTTC. Its translation: CASSLAEGGYTF.